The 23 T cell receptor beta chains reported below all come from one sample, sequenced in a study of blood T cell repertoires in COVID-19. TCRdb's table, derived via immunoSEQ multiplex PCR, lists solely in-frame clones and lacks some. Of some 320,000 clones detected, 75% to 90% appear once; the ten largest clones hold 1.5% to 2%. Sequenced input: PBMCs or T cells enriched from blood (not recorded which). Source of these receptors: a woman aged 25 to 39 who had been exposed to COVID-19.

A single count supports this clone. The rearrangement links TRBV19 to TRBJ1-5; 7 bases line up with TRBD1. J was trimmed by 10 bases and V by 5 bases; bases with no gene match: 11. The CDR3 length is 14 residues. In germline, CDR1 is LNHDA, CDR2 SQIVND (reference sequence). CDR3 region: CASSVDRATNPQHF. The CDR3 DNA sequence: TGTGCCAGTAGTGTTGACAGGGCCACCAACCCCCAGCATTTT.

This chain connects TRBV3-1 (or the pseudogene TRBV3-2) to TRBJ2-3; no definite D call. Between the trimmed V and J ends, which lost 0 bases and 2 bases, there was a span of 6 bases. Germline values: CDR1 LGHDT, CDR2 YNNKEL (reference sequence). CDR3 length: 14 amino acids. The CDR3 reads CASSQDQSTDTQYF. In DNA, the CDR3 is TGTGCCAGCAGCCAAGACCAATCCACAGATACGCAGTATTTT.

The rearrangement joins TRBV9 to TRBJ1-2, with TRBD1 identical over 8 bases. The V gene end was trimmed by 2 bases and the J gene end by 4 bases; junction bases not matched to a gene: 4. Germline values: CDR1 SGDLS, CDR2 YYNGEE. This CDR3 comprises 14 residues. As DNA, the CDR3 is TGTGCCAGCAGCGTCCAGGGGGCAAGCTATGGCTACACCTTC. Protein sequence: CASSVQGASYGYTF.

In nucleotides, the CDR3 is TGTGCCAGCAGCTTTCGGACAGGAACCGTGGACACCGGGGAGCTGTTTTTT. Its protein is CASSFRTGTVDTGELFF. This chain links TRBV7-3 with TRBJ2-2; 7 bases are a match to TRBD1. This CDR3 is built from 17 residues. From germline, CDR1 is SGHTA and CDR2 FQGTGA. The trim removed 3 bases at V and 3 bases at J, leaving 10 bases unmatched.

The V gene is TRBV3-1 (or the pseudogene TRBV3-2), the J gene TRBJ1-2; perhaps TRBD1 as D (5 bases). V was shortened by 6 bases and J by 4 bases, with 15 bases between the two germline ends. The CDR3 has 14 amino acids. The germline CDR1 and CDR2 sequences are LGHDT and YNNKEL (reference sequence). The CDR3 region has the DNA TGTGCCAGCAGGGCAAAGGGGATCACCTATGGCTACACCTTC. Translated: CASRAKGITYGYTF.

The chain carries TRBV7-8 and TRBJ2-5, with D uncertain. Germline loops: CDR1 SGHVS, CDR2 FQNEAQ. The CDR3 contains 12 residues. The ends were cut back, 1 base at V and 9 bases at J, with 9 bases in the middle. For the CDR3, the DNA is TGTGCCAGCAGCTTAGACGGCGCGGCCCAGTACTTC. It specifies CASSLDGAAQYF.

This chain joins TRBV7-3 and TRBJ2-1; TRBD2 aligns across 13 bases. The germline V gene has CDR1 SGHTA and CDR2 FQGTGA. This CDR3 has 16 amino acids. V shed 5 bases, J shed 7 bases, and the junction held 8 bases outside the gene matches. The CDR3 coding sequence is TGTGCCAGCAGCAGCCGGACTAGCGGGAGAGTGAATGAGCAGTTCTTC. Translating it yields CASSSRTSGRVNEQFF.

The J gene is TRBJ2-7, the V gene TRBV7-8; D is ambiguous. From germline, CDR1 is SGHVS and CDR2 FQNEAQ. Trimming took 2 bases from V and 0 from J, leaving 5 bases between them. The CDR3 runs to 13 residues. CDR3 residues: CASSLRHSYEQYF. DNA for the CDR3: TGTGCCAGCAGCTTAAGACACTCCTACGAGCAGTACTTC.

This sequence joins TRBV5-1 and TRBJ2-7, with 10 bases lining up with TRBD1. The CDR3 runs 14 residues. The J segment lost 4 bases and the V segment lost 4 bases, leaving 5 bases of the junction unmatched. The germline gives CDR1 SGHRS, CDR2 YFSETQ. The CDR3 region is CASSGQGVSYEQYF. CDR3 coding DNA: TGCGCCAGCAGCGGACAGGGGGTTTCGTACGAGCAGTACTTC.

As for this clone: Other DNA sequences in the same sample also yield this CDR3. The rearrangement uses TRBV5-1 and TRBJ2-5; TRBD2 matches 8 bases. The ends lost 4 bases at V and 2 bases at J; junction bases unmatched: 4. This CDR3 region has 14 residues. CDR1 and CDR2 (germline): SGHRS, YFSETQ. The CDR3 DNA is TGCGCCAGCAGCCCGGGACTAGTACAAGAGACCCAGTACTTC. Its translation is CASSPGLVQETQYF. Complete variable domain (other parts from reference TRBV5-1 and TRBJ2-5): KAGVTQTPRYLIKTRGQQVTLSCSPISGHRSVSWYQQTPGQGLQFLFEYFSETQRNKGNFPGRFSGRQFSNSRSEMNVSTLELGDSALYLCASSPGLVQETQYFGPGTRLLVL.

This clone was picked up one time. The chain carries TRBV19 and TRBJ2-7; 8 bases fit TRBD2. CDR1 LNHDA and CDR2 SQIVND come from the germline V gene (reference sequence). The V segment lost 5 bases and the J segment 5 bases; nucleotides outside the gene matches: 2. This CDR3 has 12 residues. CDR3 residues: CASSAGGNEQYF. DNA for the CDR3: TGTGCCAGTAGTGCGGGAGGAAACGAGCAGTACTTC.

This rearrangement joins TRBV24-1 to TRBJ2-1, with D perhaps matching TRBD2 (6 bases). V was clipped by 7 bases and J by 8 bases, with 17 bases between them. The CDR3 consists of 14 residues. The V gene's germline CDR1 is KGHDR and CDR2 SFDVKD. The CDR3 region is CATSAGSNIDEQFF. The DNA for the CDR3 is TGTGCCACCAGCGCGGGAAGCAATATAGATGAGCAGTTCTTC.

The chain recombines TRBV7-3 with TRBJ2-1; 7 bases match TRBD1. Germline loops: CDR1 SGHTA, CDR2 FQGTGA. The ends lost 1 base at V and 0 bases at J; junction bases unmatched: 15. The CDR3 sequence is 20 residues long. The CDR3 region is CASSLNGRGYSLSSYNEQFF. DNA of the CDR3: TGTGCCAGCAGCTTAAACGGCAGGGGGTATTCCCTGAGCTCCTACAATGAGCAGTTCTTC.

CDR3: CASSDGQGNEKLFF. Here the CDR3 DNA reads TGTGCCAGCAGTGACGGACAGGGAAATGAAAAACTGTTTTTT. This chain uses TRBV2 with TRBJ1-4; 8 bases agree with TRBD1. V shed 3 bases and J 5 bases; nucleotides not matched to a gene: 2. CDR1 is SNHLY, CDR2 FYNNEI, per germline. The CDR3 extends over 14 amino acids. Supplemented by reference TRBV2 and TRBJ1-4, the full variable domain reads EPEVTQTPSHQVTQMGQEVILRCVPISNHLYFYWYRQILGQKVEFLVSFYNNEISEKSEIFDDQFSVERPDGSNFTLKIRSTKLEDSAMYFCASSDGQGNEKLFFGSGTQLSVL.

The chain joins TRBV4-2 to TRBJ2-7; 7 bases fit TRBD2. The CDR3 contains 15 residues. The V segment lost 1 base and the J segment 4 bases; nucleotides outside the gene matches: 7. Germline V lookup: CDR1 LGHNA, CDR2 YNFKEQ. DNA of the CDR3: TGTGCCAGCAGCCAAGGGGGGGGAGGCCTTTACGAGCAGTACTTC. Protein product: CASSQGGGGLYEQYF.

The CDR3 sequence is CASSLTSGNTGELFF. The CDR3 DNA follows: TGCGCCAGCAGCTTGACTAGCGGAAACACCGGGGAGCTGTTTTTT. V usage is TRBV5-1 and J usage is TRBJ2-2, with 8 bases matching TRBD2. V lost 1 base to trimming and J lost 2 bases; unmatched junction nucleotides: 1. The CDR3 contains 15 residues. The germline V gene has CDR1 SGHRS and CDR2 YFSETQ.

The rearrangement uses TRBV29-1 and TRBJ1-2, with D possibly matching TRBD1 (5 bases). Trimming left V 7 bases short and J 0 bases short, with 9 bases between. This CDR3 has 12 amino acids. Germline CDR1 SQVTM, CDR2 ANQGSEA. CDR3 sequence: CSALTANYGYTF. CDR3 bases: TGCAGCGCTCTGACAGCTAACTATGGCTACACCTTC.

The CDR3 loop is CASSPTGVPYNEQFF. DNA of the CDR3: TGCGCCAGCAGCCCCACAGGGGTCCCGTACAATGAGCAGTTCTTC. This chain connects TRBV5-1 to TRBJ2-1, with 7 bases fitting TRBD1. Germline CDR1 reads SGHRS; CDR2 reads YFSETQ. Trimming cost V 4 bases and J 4 bases; bases outside gene matches: 8. This CDR3 has 15 amino acids.

CDR3 in amino acids: CASSLSTSGAPGELFF. The CDR3 DNA follows: TGTGCCAGCAGTTTATCGACTAGCGGGGCCCCCGGGGAGCTGTTTTTT. The chain uses TRBV27 and TRBJ2-2, with 11 nucleotides matching TRBD2. The V gene end was trimmed by 0 bases and the J gene end by 6 bases; junction bases not matched to a gene: 3. CDR1 MNHEY and CDR2 SMNVEV come from the germline V gene (reference sequence). The CDR3 has 16 residues.

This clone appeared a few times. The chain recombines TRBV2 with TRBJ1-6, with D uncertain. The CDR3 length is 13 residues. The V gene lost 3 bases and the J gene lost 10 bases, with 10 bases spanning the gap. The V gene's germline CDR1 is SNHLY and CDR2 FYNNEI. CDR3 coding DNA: TGTGCCAGCAGTGAGGAGGACCGATCACCCCTCCACTTT. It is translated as CASSEEDRSPLHF. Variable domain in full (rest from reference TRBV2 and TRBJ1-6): EPEVTQTPSHQVTQMGQEVILRCVPISNHLYFYWYRQILGQKVEFLVSFYNNEISEKSEIFDDQFSVERPDGSNFTLKIRSTKLEDSAMYFCASSEEDRSPLHFGNGTRLTVT.

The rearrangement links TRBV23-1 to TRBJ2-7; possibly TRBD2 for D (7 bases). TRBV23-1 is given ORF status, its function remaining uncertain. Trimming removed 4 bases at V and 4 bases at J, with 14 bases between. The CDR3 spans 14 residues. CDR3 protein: CASSPSGEGYEQYF. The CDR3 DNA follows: TGCGCCAGCAGTCCTTCAGGGGAGGGGTACGAGCAGTACTTC.

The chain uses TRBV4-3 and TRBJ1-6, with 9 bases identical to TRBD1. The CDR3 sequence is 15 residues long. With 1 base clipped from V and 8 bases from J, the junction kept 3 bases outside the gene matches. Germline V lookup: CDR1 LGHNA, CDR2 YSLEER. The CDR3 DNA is TGCGCCAGCAGCCAAGGGGACAGGGATGATTCACCCCTCCACTTT. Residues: CASSQGDRDDSPLHF.

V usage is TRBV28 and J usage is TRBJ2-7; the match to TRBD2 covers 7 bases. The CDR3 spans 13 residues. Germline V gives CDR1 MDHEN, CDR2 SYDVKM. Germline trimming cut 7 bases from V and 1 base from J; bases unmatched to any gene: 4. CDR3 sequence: CASNSRESYEQYF. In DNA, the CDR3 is TGTGCCAGCAATTCGCGGGAGTCCTACGAGCAGTACTTC.